These 12 T cell receptor beta chains originate from one sample sequenced in a study of T-cell reconstitution after alpha-beta-depleted transplantation in children. The authors prepared the TCRbeta library with unique molecular identifiers. TCRdb independently ran MiXCR on the PCR reads; one entry per CDR3 protein. The sample contains 90,000 to 120,000 distinct CDR3 sequences, 5.5% to 6.5% of which appear only once. The sequencing used PBMCs, mostly from graft donor cells, collected 360 days after TCRalphabeta/CD19-depleted stem cell transplant. These receptors were taken from a male patient between 2 and 9 years old who had a stem cell transplant for acute lymphoblastic leukemia, so the T cells may come from the graft donor.

This clonotype was seen repeatedly, ten times or more. V is TRBV29-1 and J is TRBJ2-1, with 11 bases lining up with TRBD2. The V gene's germline CDR1 is SQVTM and CDR2 ANQGSEA. V was pared by 1 base and J by 3 bases, with 2 bases of the junction left unmatched. The CDR3 contains 15 residues. The DNA for the CDR3 is TGCAGCGTTGAAGGACTAGCGGGATTCTACAATGAGCAGTTCTTC. This encodes CSVEGLAGFYNEQFF.

In this sample, this clonotype turned up many times. The chain is built from TRBV15 and TRBJ2-7; D is unresolved. The germline gives CDR1 LNHNV, CDR2 YYDKDF (reference sequence). The V gene lost 0 bases and the J gene lost 9 bases, with 15 bases spanning the gap. The CDR3 sequence is 14 residues long. Written as DNA, the CDR3 is TGTGCCACCAGCAGAGATCTCGCGTCTCTGGGGCAGTACTTC. The encoded protein is CATSRDLASLGQYF.

This clonotype was picked up many times. This chain links TRBV12-3 or TRBV12-4 with TRBJ2-7; 9 bases are a match to TRBD1. V gave up 5 bases and J gave up 3 bases; unmatched junction bases: 8. This CDR3 is built from 15 residues. This CDR3 is CASSPRGQGRYEQYF. The CDR3 bases are TGTGCCAGCAGTCCAAGGGGACAGGGCCGCTACGAGCAGTACTTC.

This clonotype was detected many times. This chain links TRBV7-9 with TRBJ2-7; 7 bases align to TRBD1. The CDR3 spans 15 residues. With V trimmed by 5 bases and J by 3 bases, 10 bases remained unmatched. Germline CDR1 SEHNR, CDR2 FQNEAQ (reference sequence). CDR3 protein: CASSRTGTAFYEQYF. Written as DNA, the CDR3 is TGTGCCAGCAGCAGAACCGGGACAGCTTTCTACGAGCAGTACTTC. Together with reference TRBV7-9 and TRBJ2-7, the CDR3 gives the full variable domain: DTGVSQNPRHKITKRGQNVTFRCDPISEHNRLYWYRQTLGQGPEFLTYFQNEAQLEKSRLLSDRFSAERPKGSFSTLEIQRTEQGDSAMYLCASSRTGTAFYEQYFGPGTRLTVT.

This chain joins TRBV7-9 and TRBJ2-2; the match to TRBD2 covers 7 bases. Germline assignment: CDR1 SEHNR and CDR2 FQNEAQ (reference sequence). The ends lost 1 base at V and 3 bases at J; junction bases unmatched: 5. The CDR3 spans 16 residues. The CDR3 DNA reads TGTGCCAGCAGCTTAGGACTAGCTAGGGACACCGGGGAGCTGTTTTTT. This encodes CASSLGLARDTGELFF. The complete variable domain, with remaining parts taken from reference TRBV7-9 and TRBJ2-2, reads DTGVSQNPRHKITKRGQNVTFRCDPISEHNRLYWYRQTLGQGPEFLTYFQNEAQLEKSRLLSDRFSAERPKGSFSTLEIQRTEQGDSAMYLCASSLGLARDTGELFFGEGSRLTVL.

V and J are TRBV7-9 and TRBJ2-5, with a weak D call TRBD2 (7 bases). The CDR3 covers 14 residues. CDR1 and CDR2 (germline): SEHNR, FQNEAQ (reference sequence). V lost 3 bases and J 5 bases, leaving 13 bases between the germline ends. The CDR3 bases are TGTGCCAGCAGCTTCAGGGGAGGGAAGGAGACCCAGTACTTC. It specifies CASSFRGGKETQYF.

This clonotype was recorded at least ten times. V gene TRBV5-5 combines with J gene TRBJ2-3; unclear D gene. This CDR3 region has 16 residues. Between the trimmed V and J ends, which lost 5 bases and 0 bases, there was a span of 16 bases. CDR1 SGHKS and CDR2 YYEKEE come from the germline V gene (reference sequence). CDR3 in amino acids: CASREQGSSSTDTQYF. In DNA, the CDR3 is TGTGCCAGCAGGGAACAAGGCAGCTCTAGCACAGATACGCAGTATTTT.

This clonotype was detected ten times or more. The chain carries TRBV4-2 and TRBJ2-7; 11 bases fit TRBD2. The CDR3 runs 16 residues. V was clipped by 3 bases and J by 5 bases; unmatched bases: 9. CDR1 LGHNA and CDR2 YNFKEQ come from the germline V gene. The CDR3 sequence is CASSHILAGEPHEQYF. The CDR3 bases are TGTGCCAGCAGCCACATACTAGCGGGGGAACCCCACGAGCAGTACTTC.

This clonotype was seen at least ten times. The V call is TRBV14, the J call TRBJ2-7; D gene uncertain. This CDR3 has 13 amino acids. Germline values: CDR1 SGHDN, CDR2 FVKESK. The V gene lost 0 bases and the J gene lost 3 bases, with 6 bases spanning the gap. The CDR3 protein is CASSQEVVYEQYF. Here the CDR3 DNA reads TGTGCCAGCAGCCAAGAGGTAGTCTACGAGCAGTACTTC.

This clonotype was observed at least ten times. The CDR3 is CASSWTTQETQYF. The CDR3 DNA reads TGTGCCAGCAGTTGGACTACTCAAGAGACCCAGTACTTC. This chain connects TRBV12-3 or TRBV12-4 to TRBJ2-5; D may be TRBD2 (6 bases). The V and J ends lost 4 bases and 2 bases respectively, with 8 bases between them. The CDR3 has 13 amino acids.

This clonotype showed up many times. V is TRBV12-3 or TRBV12-4 and J is TRBJ1-1; D possibly corresponds to TRBD1 (5 bases). Trimming removed 6 bases at V and 5 bases at J, with 19 bases between. The CDR3 sequence is 15 residues long. The DNA for the CDR3 is TGTGCCAGCAGCCTCCGGGGGACGCTTTTGACTGAAGCTTTCTTT. It specifies CASSLRGTLLTEAFF.

This clonotype was recorded a few times. The chain recombines TRBV5-1 with TRBJ2-5; either TRBD1 or TRBD2 may supply D (6 bases each). This CDR3 comprises 12 residues. The V gene's germline CDR1 is SGHRS and CDR2 YFSETQ. The V and J ends lost 4 bases and 4 bases respectively, with 8 bases between them. The CDR3, as DNA: TGCGCCAGCAGCGGGGGGCGAGAGACCCAGTACTTC. Its translation: CASSGGRETQYF.